This T cell receptor (beta chain) emerged from a study of cytomegalovirus exposure and HLA in healthy donors. Study findings and constraints: Many donors carried some public TCRs, although rarity characterized most TCR sequences. More than 150 TCR beta chains were listed as cytomegalovirus-associated. A missense DCLRE1C variant was associated with V- and J-gene trimming of TCR beta chains in a later analysis, and an independent cohort replicated the association.

In the case of this clone: As yet, its antigen is unknown. The junction departs from the called germline gene at one end, perhaps through a read error.

Germline CDR1 SEHNR, CDR2 FQNEAQ (reference sequence). The CDR3 loop spans 15 amino acids. PCR was performed using 60 Vbeta and 13 Jbeta primers. Method: immunoSEQ multiplex PCR; TCRdb's copy keeps in-frame clones and lacks some. Among about 150,000 clones listed, around 67% were seen once. Sequenced: PBMCs. This chain joins TRBV7-9 and TRBJ2-1, with 11 bases lining up with TRBD2. This TCR was recovered from a woman between 18 and 30 years old in good health and CMV-seronegative. The CDR3 loop is CSSSSSGGGYNEQFF. For the CDR3, the DNA is TGTTCCAGCAGCAGTAGCGGGGGGGGTTACAATGAGCAGTTCTTC.